Sequencing of this T cell receptor (beta chain) was carried out in a study of T cells in Graves' hyperthyroidism and ophthalmopathy. General study findings and limits: Ophthalmopathy, as predicted by the model, came a median 6.5 months after the prediction.

As for this clonotype: Its target is not known. This may come from a read error, since a much larger clone is one base off.

Using RNA transcripts as the source, TCR beta CDR3 regions were amplified. An initial round of RT-PCR targeting the TCR CDR3 relied on the HTBI primer set. Via MiXCR, TCRdb re-called the multiplex PCR reads, giving one row per CDR3 protein. The data show about 840,000 distinct CDR3 sequences, over 35% seen once. A lack of ophthalmopathy progression within 18 months defined stable Graves' hyperthyroidism. Patients were excluded because of uncontrolled infection, other autoimmune disease, pregnancy or lactation. J was trimmed by 8 bases and V by 5 bases; bases with no gene match: 7. Germline V gene lookup returns CDR1 DFQATT and CDR2 SNEGSKA (reference sequence). The CDR3 consists of 12 residues.

The chain employs TRBV20-1 and TRBJ1-2; 8 bases fit TRBD1. Sequencing was done on a sample of blood. The receptor comes from a man between 18 and 29 years old with Graves' hyperthyroidism. The CDR3 DNA reads as TGCAGTGCTCCACAGGGGGGTAGGGGCTACACCTTC. It specifies CSAPQGGRGYTF.